One sample yielded the 27 T cell receptor beta chains listed below, sequenced in a study of control samples from healthy donors and cancer patients. Clones were read by immunoSEQ multiplex PCR, and TCRdb kept only the in-frame ones, dropping some. The sample shows about 85,000 clones, around 90% of them seen only once. The sequencing sample was made of blood. These receptors came from a woman in her sixties or seventies in good health.

J is TRBJ2-7 and V is TRBV12-3 or TRBV12-4, with a weak D call TRBD1 (7 bases). The CDR3 sequence is 12 residues long. The V end lost 7 bases, the J end lost 6 bases, and 13 bases lay between the germline ends. CDR3 coding DNA: TGTGCCAGCACGACAGGGAGGATCGAGCAGTACTTC. Translation gives CASTTGRIEQYF.

The CDR3 DNA follows: TGTGCCAGCAGTGCCTCGAATAGACAGGGTAATGAAAAACTGTTTTTT. Translated, it gives CASSASNRQGNEKLFF. V and J are TRBV25-1 and TRBJ1-4, with TRBD1 matching over 7 bases. This CDR3 has 16 residues. Trimming took 4 bases from V and 4 from J; bases not matched to a gene: 9. Germline assignment: CDR1 MGHDK and CDR2 SYGVNS. The variable domain in full, completed from reference TRBV25-1 and TRBJ1-4, reads EADIYQTPRYLVIGTGKKITLECSQTMGHDKMYWYQQDPGMELHLIHYSYGVNSTEKGDLSSESTVSRIRTEHFPLTLESARPSHTSQYLCASSASNRQGNEKLFFGSGTQLSVL.

The chain carries TRBV5-1 and TRBJ2-1; D perhaps matches TRBD2 (6 bases). The V and J ends lost 2 bases and 6 bases respectively, with 9 bases between them. The CDR3 spans 13 residues. Germline V gene lookup returns CDR1 SGHRS and CDR2 YFSETQ. The CDR3 coding sequence is TGCGCCAGCAGCTTTAGCGGAGGCAATGAGCAGTTCTTC. This gives the protein CASSFSGGNEQFF. The full variable domain, in which reference TRBV5-1 and TRBJ2-1 provide the parts outside the CDR3, is KAGVTQTPRYLIKTRGQQVTLSCSPISGHRSVSWYQQTPGQGLQFLFEYFSETQRNKGNFPGRFSGRQFSNSRSEMNVSTLELGDSALYLCASSFSGGNEQFFGPGTRLTVL.

With respect to this clone: This sample includes further DNA sequences coding for the same CDR3. This chain links TRBV28 with TRBJ1-3; TRBD1 might be the D (5 bases). The CDR3 extends over 14 amino acids. Per the germline V gene, CDR1 is MDHEN and CDR2 is SYDVKM. Trimming cost V 6 bases and J 1 base, with 10 bases left between them. CDR3 DNA sequence: TGTGCCAGCAGCCATCAGGGATCTGGAAACACCATATATTTT. Translating gives CASSHQGSGNTIYF.

The chain carries TRBV5-1 and TRBJ1-2; weak D call: TRBD1 (6 bases). Trimming stripped 4 bases from V and 2 bases from J, with 15 bases between. There are 15 residues in the CDR3. Germline assignment: CDR1 SGHRS and CDR2 YFSETQ. In DNA, the CDR3 is TGCGCCAGCAGCCCGGGACATAAGATCAACTATGGCTACACCTTC. It translates to CASSPGHKINYGYTF. Complete variable domain (other parts from reference TRBV5-1 and TRBJ1-2): KAGVTQTPRYLIKTRGQQVTLSCSPISGHRSVSWYQQTPGQGLQFLFEYFSETQRNKGNFPGRFSGRQFSNSRSEMNVSTLELGDSALYLCASSPGHKINYGYTFGSGTRLTVV.

V usage is TRBV7-2 and J usage is TRBJ1-1, with D hard to call. Germline assignment: CDR1 SGHTA and CDR2 FQGNSA. The CDR3 length is 15 residues. V was clipped by 2 bases and J by 3 bases, with 13 bases between them. The CDR3 region has the DNA TGTGCCAGCAGCTTATATCAGATCGCGGACACTGAAGCTTTCTTT. Residues: CASSLYQIADTEAFF.

The rearrangement joins TRBV7-8 to TRBJ1-6; TRBD1 matches 7 bases. The length of the CDR3 is 15 residues. The ends lost 5 bases at V and 8 bases at J; junction bases unmatched: 9. CDR1 and CDR2 from the germline V gene are SGHVS and FQNEAQ. CDR3 nucleotides: TGTGCCAGCAGCACCACACAGGGGAACTATTCACCCCTCCACTTT. The encoded protein is CASSTTQGNYSPLHF.

This clone was counted many times. This chain uses TRBV6-4 with TRBJ2-6; 7 bases line up with TRBD2. CDR1 is MRHNA, CDR2 SNTAGT, per germline. J gave up 6 bases and V 5 bases, and 7 bases lay outside the gene matches. The CDR3 is 15 amino acids. CDR3 in DNA: TGTGCCAGCAGTCCTGGGGGGGGAGAGGCCAACGTCCTGACTTTC. Translating gives CASSPGGGEANVLTF.

The chain combines TRBV10-2 with TRBJ1-4, with unresolved D. CDR1 is WSHSY, CDR2 SAAADI, per germline. Trimming took 7 bases from V and 7 from J, leaving 16 bases between them. The length of the CDR3 is 14 residues. The CDR3 nucleotides are TGCGCCAGCAAGAAATATAGGGAAAGTGAAAAACTGTTTTTT. Amino acids: CASKKYRESEKLFF.

The V and J genes are TRBV18 and TRBJ2-1; a weak D match, TRBD2 (5 bases). The germline V and J ends were trimmed by 8 bases and 8 bases, with 7 bases remaining between them. The CDR3 loop spans 10 amino acids. In germline, CDR1 is KGHSH, CDR2 LQKENI. CDR3 loop: CASRADEQFF. CDR3 DNA sequence: TGTGCCAGCCGAGCGGATGAGCAGTTCTTC.

The chain links TRBV30 to TRBJ1-2; 11 bases line up with TRBD1. V gave up 4 bases and J gave up 8 bases; unmatched junction bases: 9. CDR1 is GTSNPN and CDR2 is SVGIG in the germline V gene (reference sequence). CDR3 length equals 14 residues. The CDR3 is CAWTPDRGRKGYTF. DNA of the CDR3: TGTGCCTGGACCCCGGACAGGGGGCGGAAAGGCTACACCTTC. Combining the CDR3 with reference TRBV30 and TRBJ1-2 gives the whole variable domain SQTIHQWPATLVQPVGSPLSLECTVEGTSNPNLYWYRQAAGRGLQLLFYSVGIGQISSEVPQNLSASRPQDRQFILSSKKLLLSDSGFYLCAWTPDRGRKGYTFGSGTRLTVV.

This chain joins TRBV5-1 and TRBJ1-1; tentatively, D is TRBD1 (5 bases). CDR1 and CDR2 from the germline V gene are SGHRS and YFSETQ. This CDR3 contains 15 residues. The V end was cut by 2 bases, the J end by 5 bases, with 16 bases between. CDR3 in amino acids: CASSFSQGGSTEAFF. CDR3 DNA sequence: TGCGCCAGCAGCTTTTCTCAGGGAGGTTCGACTGAAGCTTTCTTT.

This sequence joins TRBV7-9 and TRBJ1-1, with TRBD1 identical over 11 bases. The V segment lost 4 bases and the J segment 8 bases; nucleotides outside the gene matches: 6. CDR1 is SEHNR, CDR2 FQNEAQ, per germline (reference sequence). CDR3 length: 14 residues. CDR3 coding DNA: TGTGCCAGCAGCTGGGACAGGGGGGCACTCGAAGCTTTCTTT. This encodes CASSWDRGALEAFF.

The DNA of the CDR3 is TGTGCCAGCAGTGAGGGCGAGGGTCCCAACGAGCAGTACTTC. This encodes CASSEGEGPNEQYF. The rearrangement joins TRBV6-1 to TRBJ2-7; D possibly corresponds to TRBD2 (5 bases). The ends were cut back, 3 bases at V and 5 bases at J, with 14 bases in the middle. Looked up from germline, CDR1 is MNHNS and CDR2 is SASEGT. This CDR3 has 14 residues.

The chain is built from TRBV6-5 and TRBJ2-3; possibly TRBD1 for D (6 bases). Germline CDR1 is MNHEY and CDR2 is SVGAGI. The CDR3 contains 15 residues. V shed 9 bases and J shed 0 bases, with 16 bases lying between them. In nucleotides, the CDR3 is TGTGCCAGTTCGCCCGCGGACAGCAGCACAGATACGCAGTATTTT. Residues: CASSPADSSTDTQYF.

The chain couples TRBV5-5 to TRBJ2-5; perhaps TRBD1 as D (6 bases). V dropped 3 bases and J dropped 5 bases, with 20 bases sitting between them. Per germline, CDR1 SGHKS and CDR2 YYEKEE (reference sequence). The CDR3 loop spans 16 amino acids. The CDR3 DNA follows: TGTGCCAGCAGCTCTTTTCCCGGGACAAAGACGGAGACCCAGTACTTC. Amino acid sequence: CASSSFPGTKTETQYF.

The J gene is TRBJ1-5, the V gene TRBV28; D remains ambiguous. Germline CDR1 reads MDHEN; CDR2 reads SYDVKM. This CDR3 has 10 residues. Between the trimmed V and J ends, which lost 8 bases and 4 bases, there was a span of 3 bases. CDR3 sequence: CASGNQPQHF. The CDR3 nucleotides are TGTGCCAGCGGTAATCAGCCCCAGCATTTT.

The chain recombines TRBV27 with TRBJ1-2, with D unresolved. The CDR3 consists of 13 residues. Germline V gene data show CDR1 as MNHEY and CDR2 as SMNVEV (reference sequence). V lost 5 bases, J lost 4 bases, and 11 bases lay in between. The CDR3 region is CASSATAVYGYTF. CDR3 bases: TGTGCCAGCAGTGCTACAGCCGTCTATGGCTACACCTTC.

This clone turned up a few times. The V call is TRBV19, the J call TRBJ1-1; weak D call: TRBD1 (5 bases). The length of the CDR3 is 15 residues. In germline, CDR1 is LNHDA, CDR2 SQIVND (reference sequence). V was pared by 5 bases and J by 5 bases, with 18 bases between. The CDR3 sequence is CASSPSTASRTEAFF. In nucleotides, the CDR3 is TGTGCCAGTAGTCCCTCGACAGCGAGTAGGACTGAAGCTTTCTTT.

The CDR3 region is CASRLDSHNNYGYTF. The CDR3 DNA follows: TGTGCCAGCAGACTAGACAGCCACAATAACTATGGCTACACCTTC. This chain links TRBV6-5 with TRBJ1-2; perhaps TRBD1 as D (5 bases). V gave up 6 bases and J gave up 1 base, with 15 bases separating them. The germline CDR1 and CDR2 sequences are MNHEY and SVGAGI. The CDR3 spans 15 residues.

The chain has TRBV19 and TRBJ2-2; TRBD2 aligns across 9 bases. CDR1 is LNHDA and CDR2 is SQIVND in the germline V gene (reference sequence). The trim removed 4 bases at V and 3 bases at J, leaving 6 bases unmatched. The CDR3 runs to 16 residues. In DNA, the CDR3 is TGTGCCAGTAGTACCAGCGGGGGGCCCGACACCGGGGAGCTGTTTTTT. Residues: CASSTSGGPDTGELFF.

The chain has TRBV7-8 and TRBJ2-7; 10 bases line up with TRBD2. Germline CDR1 is SGHVS and CDR2 is FQNEAQ. V shed 2 bases and J 0 bases; nucleotides not matched to a gene: 4. The CDR3 totals 16 residues. CDR3 loop: CASSLRASGSSYEQYF. CDR3 nucleotides: TGTGCCAGCAGCTTAAGGGCTAGCGGGAGCTCCTACGAGCAGTACTTC.

The chain couples TRBV24-1 to TRBJ1-5, with 7 positions matching TRBD1. V shed 2 bases and J 5 bases; nucleotides not matched to a gene: 11. Germline lookup yields CDR1 KGHDR and CDR2 SFDVKD. The CDR3 totals 17 residues. The CDR3 DNA follows: TGTGCCACCAGTGATTGGAGGGGGCATTTCGCCGATCAGCCCCAGCATTTT. Its translation: CATSDWRGHFADQPQHF.

The chain is built from TRBV18 and TRBJ1-4; possible D gene TRBD1, 5 bases. The CDR3 length is 16 residues. Germline V gene data show CDR1 as KGHSH and CDR2 as LQKENI. Trimming cost V 2 bases and J 0 bases, with 10 bases left between them. CDR3 region: CASSPGTGATNEKLFF. CDR3 bases: TGTGCCAGCTCACCAGGGACTGGTGCAACTAATGAAAAACTGTTTTTT.

This sequence joins TRBV30 and TRBJ2-1, with D hard to call. Per the germline V gene, CDR1 is GTSNPN and CDR2 is SVGIG (reference sequence). CDR3 length equals 11 residues. Trimming removed 3 bases at V and 9 bases at J, with 9 bases between. The CDR3 DNA follows: TGTGCCTGGAGCGCGAACTTTGAGCAGTTCTTC. It encodes CAWSANFEQFF.

This clone is a singleton in its sample. This chain joins TRBV4-2 and TRBJ2-1, with 9 bases identical to TRBD2. Per the germline V gene, CDR1 is LGHNA and CDR2 is YNFKEQ. This CDR3 has 16 residues. Trimming at V came to 2 bases and at J to 4 bases, leaving 6 bases not matched to a gene. Here the CDR3 DNA reads TGTGCCAGCAGCCAAACCGGGACTAGCACATACAATGAGCAGTTCTTC. As protein: CASSQTGTSTYNEQFF.

The gene calls are TRBV6-5 and TRBJ1-2; D not resolved. Trimming pared 8 bases from V and 4 bases from J, leaving 8 bases between. The CDR3 has 11 residues. Germline CDR1 and CDR2: MNHEY and SVGAGI. CDR3 in DNA: TGTGCCAGCTCCCGGCCCTATGGCTACACCTTC. This sequence encodes CASSRPYGYTF.